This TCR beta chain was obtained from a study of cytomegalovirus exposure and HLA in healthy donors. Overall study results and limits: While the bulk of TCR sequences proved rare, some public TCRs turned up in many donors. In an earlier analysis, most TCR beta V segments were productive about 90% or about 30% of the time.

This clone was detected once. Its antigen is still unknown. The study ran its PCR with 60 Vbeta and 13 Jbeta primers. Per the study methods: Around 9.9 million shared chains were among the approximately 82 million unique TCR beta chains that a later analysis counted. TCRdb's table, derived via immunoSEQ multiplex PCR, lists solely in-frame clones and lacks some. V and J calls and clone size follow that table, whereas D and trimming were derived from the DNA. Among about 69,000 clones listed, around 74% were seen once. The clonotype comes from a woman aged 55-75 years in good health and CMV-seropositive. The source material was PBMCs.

CDR3: CASAPSSGGDTQYF. The CDR3 bases are TGTGCCAGCGCCCCGAGTAGCGGGGGAGATACGCAGTATTTT. V and J are TRBV5-6 and TRBJ2-3; 9 bases are a match to TRBD2. With 7 bases clipped from V and 5 bases from J, the junction kept 8 bases outside the gene matches. CDR3 size: 14 residues. From germline, CDR1 is SGHDT and CDR2 YYEEEE.